The next 31 T cell receptor beta chains were all read from a single sample in a study of blood T cell repertoires in COVID-19. Profiling relied on immunoSEQ multiplex PCR, and the TCRdb table lists in-frame clones only, not all of them. The table has 200,000 to 250,000 clones, around 83% seen once. The sample taken for sequencing was PBMCs or T cells enriched from blood (not recorded which). The receptor set was obtained from a middle-aged woman who had recovered from COVID-19.

This sequence joins TRBV2 and TRBJ1-4; the D gene is possibly TRBD1 (6 bases). The CDR3 extends over 15 amino acids. Germline V gives CDR1 SNHLY, CDR2 FYNNEI. V was clipped by 6 bases and J by 8 bases, with 19 bases between them. CDR3 DNA sequence: TGTGCCAGCAGCACAGCGGGGGCCCCTTGGGAAAAACTGTTTTTT. It codes for CASSTAGAPWEKLFF.

The chain has TRBV25-1 and TRBJ1-2, with 7 bases aligning to TRBD1. Germline V gene lookup returns CDR1 MGHDK and CDR2 SYGVNS. The J segment lost 6 bases and the V segment lost 6 bases, leaving 10 bases of the junction unmatched. The CDR3 sequence is 14 residues long. The CDR3 coding sequence is TGTGCCAGCAGCCCGACAGGGTATAGGGATGGCTACACCTTC. Protein: CASSPTGYRDGYTF.

This sequence joins TRBV7-9 and TRBJ1-1, with 8 bases aligning to TRBD1. The CDR3 contains 15 residues. Losses at the gene ends were 5 bases for V and 0 bases for J; bases not matched to a gene: 5. The V gene's germline CDR1 is SEHNR and CDR2 FQNEAQ (reference sequence). The chain's CDR3 is CASSTGTGLNTEAFF. The CDR3 coding sequence is TGTGCCAGCAGCACAGGGACAGGCTTGAACACTGAAGCTTTCTTT.

The chain couples TRBV18 to TRBJ2-7; TRBD1 matches 7 bases. CDR3 length equals 14 residues. Germline trimming cut 3 bases from V and 0 bases from J; bases unmatched to any gene: 2. The germline V gene encodes CDR1 KGHSH and CDR2 LQKENI. The CDR3 here is CASSPTGDSYEQYV. The CDR3 DNA reads TGTGCCAGCTCACCCACAGGGGACTCCTACGAGCAGTACGTC.

The chain employs TRBV7-3 and TRBJ2-5; maybe TRBD1 (5 bases). V was cut by 2 bases and J by 4 bases, with 8 bases left in between. CDR1 SGHTA and CDR2 FQGTGA come from the germline V gene. This CDR3 contains 13 residues. CDR3 nucleotide sequence: TGTGCCAGCAGCTTAGGGGCAGGAGAGACCCAGTACTTC. Its protein is CASSLGAGETQYF.

The chain couples TRBV5-1 to TRBJ2-2; 12 bases line up with TRBD1. Germline V gene lookup returns CDR1 SGHRS and CDR2 YFSETQ. With V trimmed by 4 bases and J by 6 bases, 7 bases remained unmatched. This CDR3 is built from 16 residues. Here the CDR3 DNA reads TGCGCCAGCAGCACCCCGGGACAGGGGGCCTCCGGGGAGCTGTTTTTT. The encoded protein is CASSTPGQGASGELFF.

V and J are TRBV5-6 and TRBJ1-1; possibly TRBD1 for D (6 bases). CDR1 is SGHDT, CDR2 YYEEEE, per germline. CDR3 length: 15 amino acids. Trimming cost V 0 bases and J 2 bases, with 11 bases left between them. The CDR3 spells CASSLDQGPNTEAFF. In nucleotides, the CDR3 is TGTGCCAGCAGCTTGGACCAGGGGCCAAACACTGAAGCTTTCTTT. Supplemented by reference TRBV5-6 and TRBJ1-1, the full variable domain reads DAGVTQSPTHLIKTRGQQVTLRCSPKSGHDTVSWYQQALGQGPQFIFQYYEEEERQRGNFPDRFSGHQFPNYSSELNVNALLLGDSALYLCASSLDQGPNTEAFFGQGTRLTVV.

This chain connects TRBV27 to TRBJ2-2; TRBD2 matches at 7 bases. CDR1 and CDR2 from the germline V gene are MNHEY and SMNVEV (reference sequence). This CDR3 has 16 amino acids. V lost 7 bases and J lost 0; bases outside the gene matches: 8. The chain's CDR3 is CASTRLAGANTGELFF. The CDR3, as DNA: TGTGCCAGCACCCGATTGGCGGGAGCGAACACCGGGGAGCTGTTTTTT.

The V gene is TRBV7-2, the J gene TRBJ2-2; TRBD1 agrees at 7 bases. CDR1 is SGHTA, CDR2 FQGNSA, per germline. The CDR3 loop spans 18 amino acids. Losses at the gene ends were 5 bases for V and 0 bases for J; bases not matched to a gene: 12. Written as DNA, the CDR3 is TGTGCCAGCAGCCCCTGGGGCAGGGGGATTACGAACACCGGGGAGCTGTTTTTT. Translation: CASSPWGRGITNTGELFF. The full variable domain, rest sourced from reference TRBV7-2 and TRBJ2-2, is GAGVSQSPSNKVTEKGKDVELRCDPISGHTALYWYRQSLGQGLEFLIYFQGNSAPDKSGLPSDRFSAERTGGSVSTLTIQRTQQEDSAVYLCASSPWGRGITNTGELFFGEGSRLTVL.

The chain links TRBV5-1 to TRBJ2-1, with D possibly matching TRBD2 (6 bases). This CDR3 is built from 14 residues. V shed 6 bases and J shed 0 bases, with 10 bases lying between them. Germline V CDR1 and CDR2: SGHRS, YFSETQ. The CDR3 loop reads CASTRGSSYNEQFF. The CDR3 region has the DNA TGCGCCAGCACGCGGGGTAGCTCCTACAATGAGCAGTTCTTC.

The rearrangement links TRBV24-1 to TRBJ2-5, with D perhaps TRBD1 (5 bases). V lost 5 bases and J 5 bases, leaving 8 bases between the germline ends. Per the germline V gene, CDR1 is KGHDR and CDR2 is SFDVKD. The CDR3 has 12 residues. The CDR3 spells CATSAQGETQYF. The CDR3 DNA follows: TGTGCCACCAGTGCTCAGGGTGAGACCCAGTACTTC.

The J gene is TRBJ1-2, the V gene TRBV28; the D is unclear. Per the germline V gene, CDR1 is MDHEN and CDR2 is SYDVKM. The V and J ends lost 5 bases and 6 bases respectively, with 16 bases between them. This CDR3 spans 14 amino acids. The CDR3: CASSRTAFGHGYTF. The CDR3 bases are TGTGCCAGCAGTAGAACAGCCTTTGGGCATGGCTACACCTTC.

V usage is TRBV5-1 and J usage is TRBJ2-7, with D unresolved. V was pared by 3 bases and J by 5 bases, with 6 bases between. This CDR3 is built from 11 residues. From germline, CDR1 is SGHRS and CDR2 YFSETQ. The CDR3, as DNA: TGCGCCAGCAGCTACGCAGACGAGCAGTACTTC. This codes for CASSYADEQYF. The full variable domain, completed using reference TRBV5-1 and TRBJ2-7, is KAGVTQTPRYLIKTRGQQVTLSCSPISGHRSVSWYQQTPGQGLQFLFEYFSETQRNKGNFPGRFSGRQFSNSRSEMNVSTLELGDSALYLCASSYADEQYFGPGTRLTVT.

The rearrangement joins TRBV27 to TRBJ2-1; 7 positions match TRBD2. CDR3 length equals 16 residues. Germline assignment: CDR1 MNHEY and CDR2 SMNVEV (reference sequence). With 0 bases clipped from V and 4 bases from J, the junction kept 6 bases outside the gene matches. The CDR3 loop reads CASSLSNSGYYNEQFF. The CDR3, as DNA: TGTGCCAGCAGTTTATCGAATAGCGGGTATTACAATGAGCAGTTCTTC.

V usage is TRBV7-9 and J usage is TRBJ2-5; D call uncertain. Trimming took 1 base from V and 1 from J, leaving 16 bases between them. Germline V gene lookup returns CDR1 SEHNR and CDR2 FQNEAQ (reference sequence). This CDR3 spans 17 amino acids. CDR3 amino acids: CASSLGFRASGQETQYF. DNA of the CDR3: TGTGCCAGCAGCTTAGGTTTCCGAGCATCTGGCCAAGAGACCCAGTACTTC.

V usage is TRBV28 and J usage is TRBJ1-1, with 8 bases fitting TRBD1. The CDR3 loop spans 15 amino acids. Germline V gene lookup returns CDR1 MDHEN and CDR2 SYDVKM. The V gene end was trimmed by 4 bases and the J gene end by 5 bases; junction bases not matched to a gene: 9. The DNA for the CDR3 is TGTGCCAGCAGTTACCGGGGACAGGTCTCGACTGAAGCTTTCTTT. This codes for CASSYRGQVSTEAFF.

The chain recombines TRBV3-1 (or the pseudogene TRBV3-2) with TRBJ1-3; 7 nucleotides align to TRBD1. CDR3 length equals 16 residues. Germline V gene sequence: CDR1 LGHDT, CDR2 YNNKEL (reference sequence). V shed 4 bases and J 5 bases; nucleotides not matched to a gene: 11. DNA of the CDR3: TGTGCCAGCAGCCCCCGTCGGGACAGTAAAAGAAACACCATATATTTT. Translated: CASSPRRDSKRNTIYF.

The genes are TRBV11-2 and TRBJ1-2; 7 bases align to TRBD1. The germline gives CDR1 SGHAT, CDR2 FQNNGV. The CDR3 consists of 14 residues. V lost 0 bases, J lost 8 bases, and 6 bases stayed unmatched. The CDR3, as DNA: TGTGCCAGCAGCTTAGATACAGGGGTTCGAGGCTACACCTTC. Translating it yields CASSLDTGVRGYTF.

The V call is TRBV7-2, the J call TRBJ1-6, with 10 bases fitting TRBD1. The trim removed 3 bases at V and 9 bases at J, leaving 5 bases unmatched. This CDR3 has 15 amino acids. Germline CDR1 reads SGHTA; CDR2 reads FQGNSA. The CDR3 loop is CASSFQTGGGSPLHF. The DNA for the CDR3 is TGTGCCAGCAGCTTCCAGACAGGGGGCGGTTCACCCCTCCACTTT.

The count of this clone is one. The chain combines TRBV10-3 with TRBJ1-1; D might be TRBD1 (6 bases). The CDR3 spans 13 residues. The ends were cut back, 5 bases at V and 3 bases at J, with 10 bases in the middle. CDR1 is ENHRY, CDR2 SYGVKD, per germline. The CDR3 DNA reads TGTGCCATCAGTACAGGGAGGGACACTGAAGCTTTCTTT. It encodes CAISTGRDTEAFF.

The V and J genes are TRBV6-5 and TRBJ1-6; 8 bases agree with TRBD1. The CDR3 totals 16 residues. The trim removed 4 bases at V and 3 bases at J, leaving 5 bases unmatched. Per the germline V gene, CDR1 is MNHEY and CDR2 is SVGAGI. CDR3 nucleotide sequence: TGTGCCAGCAGTTCCCGGACAGGGATCTATAATTCACCCCTCCACTTT. Protein: CASSSRTGIYNSPLHF.

The CDR3 DNA reads as TGTGCCACCAGTGCCATACAGGACGCGGCCTACAATGAGCAGTTCTTC. Encoded protein: CATSAIQDAAYNEQFF. The J gene is TRBJ2-1, the V gene TRBV24-1; a weak D match, TRBD1 (5 bases). The V end lost 5 bases, the J end lost 2 bases, and 15 bases lay between the germline ends. Germline V lookup: CDR1 KGHDR, CDR2 SFDVKD. This CDR3 region has 16 residues.

The chain uses TRBV30 and TRBJ2-2, with TRBD1 as a possible D gene (5 bases). This CDR3 is built from 16 residues. From germline, CDR1 is GTSNPN and CDR2 SVGIG (reference sequence). V lost 2 bases to trimming and J lost 4 bases, with 17 bases between them. DNA for the CDR3: TGTGCCTGGAGTCACGGACAAACCTGGGGCACCGGGGAGCTGTTTTTT. Protein: CAWSHGQTWGTGELFF.

V usage is TRBV10-1 and J usage is TRBJ2-1; D might be TRBD2 (5 bases). The germline CDR1 and CDR2 sequences are WNHNN and SYGVQD (reference sequence). The CDR3 covers 15 residues. V was clipped by 0 bases and J by 5 bases, with 11 bases between them. The CDR3 nucleotides read TGCGCCAGCAGTGAGTCCCGTGGAGGAAACAATGAGCAGTTCTTC. As protein: CASSESRGGNNEQFF.

V and J are TRBV20-1 and TRBJ2-5, with TRBD2 identical over 10 bases. Germline CDR1 reads DFQATT; CDR2 reads SNEGSKA (reference sequence). The J segment lost 6 bases and the V segment lost 3 bases, leaving 10 bases of the junction unmatched. The CDR3 loop spans 15 amino acids. The CDR3 spells CSASNQREGRKTQYF. In DNA, the CDR3 is TGCAGTGCTAGTAACCAGCGGGAGGGCCGAAAGACCCAGTACTTC.

J is TRBJ2-1 and V is TRBV27; 15 bases map to TRBD2. The CDR3 totals 18 residues. Germline assignment: CDR1 MNHEY and CDR2 SMNVEV (reference sequence). Germline trimming cut 7 bases from V and 3 bases from J; bases unmatched to any gene: 10. CDR3 sequence reads: CASMPGLAGGWGYNEQFF. In DNA form, the CDR3 reads TGTGCCAGCATGCCGGGACTAGCGGGAGGTTGGGGCTACAATGAGCAGTTCTTC.

This clone was observed a few times. The chain carries TRBV28 and TRBJ1-5; D is possibly TRBD1 (5 bases). The CDR3 length is 17 residues. The V and J ends lost 8 bases and 3 bases respectively, with 23 bases between them. Germline-derived CDR1 and CDR2 are MDHEN and SYDVKM. CDR3 DNA: TGTGCCAGCGTGAACCCCCCAGGGCGAGTGGACAATCAGCCCCAGCATTTT. Residues: CASVNPPGRVDNQPQHF.

The chain links TRBV27 to TRBJ2-5; possibly TRBD2 for D (6 bases). The CDR3 sequence is 13 residues long. Trimming removed 8 bases from V and 2 bases from J, with 12 bases in between. Germline V gives CDR1 MNHEY, CDR2 SMNVEV (reference sequence). In nucleotides, the CDR3 is TGTGCCAGCGGGATTCGGGGGCAAGAGACCCAGTACTTC. This codes for CASGIRGQETQYF.

This rearrangement joins TRBV9 to TRBJ2-5, with D possibly TRBD2 on 6 matching bases. Between the trimmed V and J ends, which lost 0 bases and 1 base, there was a span of 10 bases. From germline, CDR1 is SGDLS and CDR2 YYNGEE. The CDR3 runs 15 residues. DNA of the CDR3: TGTGCCAGCAGCGTAGGAGGGACTTCCCAAGAGACCCAGTACTTC. It yields the protein CASSVGGTSQETQYF.

The chain employs TRBV11-3 and TRBJ2-3; TRBD2 aligns across 8 bases. The ends lost 4 bases at V and 6 bases at J; junction bases unmatched: 6. This CDR3 comprises 14 residues. The germline gives CDR1 SGHNT, CDR2 YENEEA. CDR3 in amino acids: CASSSRGEEDTQYF. CDR3 sequence (DNA): TGTGCCAGCAGCTCGCGGGGGGAAGAGGATACGCAGTATTTT.

The rearrangement uses TRBV20-1 and TRBJ1-2; 7 nucleotides match TRBD1. Losses at the gene ends were 3 bases for V and 3 bases for J; bases not matched to a gene: 4. Germline values: CDR1 DFQATT, CDR2 SNEGSKA (reference sequence). There are 13 residues in the CDR3. Here the CDR3 reads CSASQGVHYGYTF. The CDR3 DNA reads TGCAGTGCTAGTCAGGGGGTGCACTATGGCTACACCTTC.